This T cell receptor (beta chain) was found in a study of blood T cell repertoires in COVID-19. Overall study context: The United States, Italy and Spain were the sources of the acute and convalescent COVID-19 samples. The analysed material was cDNA or gDNA that came from T cells, B-cell-depleted T cells, or PBMCs.

Original methodology: Reference gene primer amplification gave nucleated cell count estimates. Measured with immunoSEQ multiplex PCR; TCRdb has only the in-frame clones, and not every one. The V and J calls and clone size were taken over from that table, and D and trimming were inferred from the DNA. The sample lists over 100,000 clones; roughly 88% were seen once. CDR3 size: 11 residues. Germline-derived CDR1 and CDR2 are SQVTM and ANQGSEA. V was shortened by 3 bases and J by 4 bases, with 7 bases between the two germline ends. The sequence was obtained from a woman in her sixties or seventies with acute or convalescent COVID-19. Sequencing was done on a sample of peripheral blood. This chain links TRBV29-1 with TRBJ2-7, with D perhaps matching TRBD1 (5 bases). The DNA of the CDR3 is TGCAGCGTTGAGTCAGGGTACGAGCAGTACTTC. Translated: CSVESGYEQYF.